This T cell receptor beta chain was sequenced during a study of tumor-infiltrating lymphocytes in primary liver carcinoma. Study overall: Samples had roughly 3.5 to 8 million productive TCRbeta reads, comparable between tissue types. General study results and limits: Only about 8-25% of top clones occurred in every one of the five tumor regions.

Synthesis of TCR beta cDNA was carried out from about 540 ng total RNA with a constant-region primer. ARM-PCR was slightly modified, and three nested multiplex PCR rounds with it gave rise to the TCR beta libraries. TRBV1-TRBV30 forward primers and a C-beta reverse primer were used in the first two PCR rounds, which each ran for around 10 cycles. Via MiXCR, TCRdb re-called the multiplex PCR reads, giving one row per CDR3 protein. The data show 30,000 to 40,000 distinct CDR3 sequences, with under 75% seen just once and 16% held by the top ten. Taking about 19-31 mg of unsorted bulk tissue, the authors co-extracted RNA and DNA. The patients presented with primary liver carcinoma, which was managed through surgical resection. Tumor samples were assessed, and every one had over 90% viable tumor cells. This CDR3 spans 17 amino acids. Germline lookup yields CDR1 SGHDT and CDR2 YYEEEE. Note on this clonotype: Its target is not known. Its ends do not fully match the called genes, so a read error is possible.

This chain joins TRBV5-6 and TRBJ2-1, with 7 bases aligning to TRBD1. The receptor was isolated from a middle-aged man with primary liver carcinoma and hepatitis B virus infection. Sequencing was carried out using liver tumor tissue from sampling region 4. Specified subset: tumor region T4, right-lateral pole. CDR3 in amino acids: CASSSNLQGWGYKEQFF. The DNA for the CDR3 is TGTGCCAGCAGCTCGAATCTACAGGGGTGGGGGTACAAAGAGCAGTTCTTC.